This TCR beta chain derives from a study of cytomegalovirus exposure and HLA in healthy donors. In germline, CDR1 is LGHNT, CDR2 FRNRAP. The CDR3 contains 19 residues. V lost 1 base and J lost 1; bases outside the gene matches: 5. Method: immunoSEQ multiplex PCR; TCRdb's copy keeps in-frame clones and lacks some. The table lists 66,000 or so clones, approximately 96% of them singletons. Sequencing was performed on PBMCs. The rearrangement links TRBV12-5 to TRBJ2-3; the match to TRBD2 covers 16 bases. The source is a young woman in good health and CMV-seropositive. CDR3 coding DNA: TGTGCTAGTGGTTTGGAAGGGACTAGCGGGAGGGCTCGCACAGATACGCAGTATTTT. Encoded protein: CASGLEGTSGRARTDTQYF.